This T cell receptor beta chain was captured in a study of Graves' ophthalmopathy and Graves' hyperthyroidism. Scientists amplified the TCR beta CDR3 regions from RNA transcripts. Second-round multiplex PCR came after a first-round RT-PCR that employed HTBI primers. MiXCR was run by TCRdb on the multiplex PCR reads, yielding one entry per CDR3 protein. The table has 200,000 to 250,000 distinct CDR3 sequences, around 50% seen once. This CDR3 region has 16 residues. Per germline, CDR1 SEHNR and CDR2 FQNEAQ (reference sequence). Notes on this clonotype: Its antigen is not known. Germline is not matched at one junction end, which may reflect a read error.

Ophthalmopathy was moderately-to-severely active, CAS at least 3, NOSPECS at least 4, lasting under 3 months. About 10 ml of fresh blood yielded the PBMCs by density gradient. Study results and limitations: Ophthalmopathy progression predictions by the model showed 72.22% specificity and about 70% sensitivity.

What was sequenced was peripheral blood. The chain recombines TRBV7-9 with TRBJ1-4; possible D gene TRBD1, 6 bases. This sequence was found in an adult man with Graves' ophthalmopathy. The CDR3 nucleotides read TGCGCCAGCACCTCGGGGACACACCAAACTAATGAAAAACTGTTTTTT. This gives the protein CASTSGTHQTNEKLFF.